The entry below describes one T cell receptor (beta chain). Method: immunoSEQ multiplex PCR; TCRdb's copy keeps in-frame clones and lacks some. The sample lists around 63,000 clones; roughly 90% were seen once. CDR3 length equals 15 residues. CDR1 is SGHDN and CDR2 is FVKESK in the germline V gene. V was trimmed by 1 base and J by 4 bases, leaving 12 bases between them. This entry comes from a study of OX40 agonist ivuxolimab in advanced cancers. The sequencing used CD4+ or CD8+ T cells sorted from blood, collected in a trial of the OX40 agonist ivuxolimab. The V gene is TRBV14, the J gene TRBJ2-3; tentatively, D is TRBD2 (6 bases). The source of this sequence is an adult with an advanced solid tumor such as melanoma, head and neck, liver or kidney cancer. As DNA, the CDR3 is TGTGCCAGCAGCCAAGTTGTCCCGGGGGCAGATACGCAGTATTTT. The encoded protein is CASSQVVPGADTQYF.